This record looks at one T cell receptor (beta chain) sequence and its context. As yet, its antigen is unknown. The data originate from a study of OX40 agonist ivuxolimab in advanced cancers. Study-level information: Administration of intravenous ivuxolimab to patients occurred every 2 weeks at 0.01 to 10 mg/kg. Subjects had a mean age of roughly 60 years, with a range of 23 to 79; just over 80% were male. Prior checkpoint blockade (anti-PD-1, anti-PD-L1 or anti-CTLA-4) was permitted; approximately 40% had it. Study-level results: More expanded clones were seen, on average, in CD8+ T cells than in CD4+.

Trimming took 4 bases from V and 5 from J, leaving 12 bases between them. The V gene's germline CDR1 is SGHNT and CDR2 YYREEE (reference sequence). CDR3 size: 13 residues. The protocol was immunoSEQ multiplex PCR, while the TCRdb copy is restricted to in-frame clones and leaves out a portion. The sample consists of some 70,000 clones, 89% of them appearing once. The starting material was CD4+ or CD8+ T cells sorted from blood, obtained in a trial of the OX40 agonist ivuxolimab. The TCR was taken from an adult with an advanced solid tumor such as melanoma, head and neck, liver or kidney cancer. This chain joins TRBV5-4 and TRBJ1-2; D is unresolved. CDR3 in amino acids: CASSRTGSYGYTF. The CDR3 DNA reads TGTGCCAGCAGCCGGACGGGGTCGTATGGCTACACCTTC.